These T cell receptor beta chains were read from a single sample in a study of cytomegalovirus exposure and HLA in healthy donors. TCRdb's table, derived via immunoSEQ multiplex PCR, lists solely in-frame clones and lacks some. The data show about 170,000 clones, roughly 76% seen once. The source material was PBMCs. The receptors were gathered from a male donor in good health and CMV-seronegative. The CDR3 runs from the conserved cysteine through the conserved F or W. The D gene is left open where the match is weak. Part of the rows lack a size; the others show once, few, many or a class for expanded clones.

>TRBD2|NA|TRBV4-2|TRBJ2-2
CASSLGLATGELFF
TGTGCCAGCAGCCTGGGACTAGCGACCGGGGAGCTGTTTTTT
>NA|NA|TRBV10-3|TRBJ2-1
CAIRDERRHNEQFF
TGTGCCATCAGGGATGAGCGGCGACACAATGAGCAGTTCTTC
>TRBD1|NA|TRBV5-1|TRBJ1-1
CASSLVTGAAPGRQTEAFF
TGCGCCAGCAGCTTGGTTACAGGGGCCGCCCCAGGACGACAAACTGAAGCTTTCTTT
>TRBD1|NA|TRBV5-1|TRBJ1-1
CASSLTGGISEAFF
TGCGCCAGCAGCCTGACAGGGGGCATCTCCGAAGCTTTCTTT
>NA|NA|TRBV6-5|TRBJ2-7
CASSYSIPRTIHEQYF
TGTGCCAGCAGTTACTCGATCCCTAGAACGATCCACGAGCAGTACTTC
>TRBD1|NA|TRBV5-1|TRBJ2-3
CASSRQGSSPDTQYF
TGCGCCAGCAGTCGACAGGGAAGTAGCCCAGATACGCAGTATTTT
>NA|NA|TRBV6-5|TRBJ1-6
CASSYSDISSSPLHF
TGTGCCAGCAGTTACTCGGACATTTCTTCGTCACCCCTCCACTTT
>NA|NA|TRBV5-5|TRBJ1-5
CASSLTGNQPQHF
TGTGCCAGCAGCTTGACGGGTAATCAGCCCCAGCATTTT
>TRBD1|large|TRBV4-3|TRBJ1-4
CASSPSTGTNEKLFF
TGCGCCAGCAGCCCCTCGACAGGGACAAATGAAAAACTGTTTTTT
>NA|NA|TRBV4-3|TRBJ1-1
CASSERGGVWNTEAFF
TGCGCCAGCAGCGAAAGGGGGGGGGTCTGGAACACTGAAGCTTTCTTT
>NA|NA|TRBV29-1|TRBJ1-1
CSVATVRDTEAFF
TGCAGCGTTGCGACAGTTAGGGACACTGAAGCTTTCTTT
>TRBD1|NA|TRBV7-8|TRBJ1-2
CASSSGTGRIGYTF
TGTGCCAGCAGCTCGGGGACAGGAAGGATTGGCTACACCTTC
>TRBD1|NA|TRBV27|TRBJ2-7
CASSGWTGQYF
TGTGCCAGCAGTGGATGGACAGGGCAGTACTTC
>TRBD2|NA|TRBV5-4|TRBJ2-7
CASSFSGGGFYEQYF
TGTGCCAGCAGCTTTAGCGGGGGGGGTTTCTACGAGCAGTACTTC
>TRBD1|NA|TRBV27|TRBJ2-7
CASSPGTGFGYEQYF
TGTGCCAGCTCCCCCGGGACAGGGTTTGGGTACGAGCAGTACTTC
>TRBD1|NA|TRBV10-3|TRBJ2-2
CAISERAGGADRTGELFF
TGTGCCATCAGTGAGAGGGCAGGGGGCGCGGATCGCACCGGGGAGCTGTTTTTT
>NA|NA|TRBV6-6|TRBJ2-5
CASSYSAGRQETQYF
TGTGCCAGCAGTTACTCTGCGGGGAGACAAGAGACCCAGTACTTC
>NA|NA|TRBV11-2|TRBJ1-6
CASSYGGMGSPLHF
TGTGCCAGCAGCTATGGGGGGATGGGTTCACCCCTCCACTTT
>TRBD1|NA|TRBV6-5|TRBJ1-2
CASRETGGDGYTF
TGTGCCAGCAGGGAAACAGGGGGCGATGGCTACACCTTC
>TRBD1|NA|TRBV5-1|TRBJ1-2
CASSSQGAQSVGYTF
TGCGCCAGCAGCTCACAGGGGGCTCAGTCGGTTGGCTACACCTTC
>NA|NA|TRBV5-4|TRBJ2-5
CASSRTEQETQYF
TGTGCCAGCAGCCGGACTGAACAAGAGACCCAGTACTTC
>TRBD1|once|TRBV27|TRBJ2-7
CASRPITGGWYEQYF
TGTGCCAGCAGACCTATAACAGGGGGCTGGTACGAGCAGTACTTC
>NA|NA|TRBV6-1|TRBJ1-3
CASSEALVVPSSGNTIYF
TGTGCCAGCAGTGAAGCGCTCGTCGTACCTAGCTCTGGAAACACCATATATTTT
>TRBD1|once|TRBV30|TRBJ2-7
CAWTFSGQVTYEQYF
TGTGCCTGGACCTTCTCGGGACAGGTGACCTACGAGCAGTACTTC
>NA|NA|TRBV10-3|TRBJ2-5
CAISGGLGLQETQYF
TGTGCCATCAGTGGGGGGTTGGGACTCCAAGAGACCCAGTACTTC
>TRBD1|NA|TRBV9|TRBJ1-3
CASSGQGGNTIYF
TGTGCCAGCTCGGGACAGGGAGGAAACACCATATATTTT
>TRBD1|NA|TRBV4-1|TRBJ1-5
CASSPLDRGSNQPQHF
TGCGCCAGCAGCCCACTGGACAGGGGAAGCAATCAGCCCCAGCATTTT
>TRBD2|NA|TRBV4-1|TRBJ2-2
CASSHGGLAGENTGELFF
TGCGCCAGCAGCCACGGAGGACTAGCGGGAGAGAACACCGGGGAGCTGTTTTTT
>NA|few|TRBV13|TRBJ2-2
CASSSLRAGSNTGELFF
TGTGCCAGCAGCTCCCTCCGGGCGGGGTCGAACACCGGGGAGCTGTTTTTT
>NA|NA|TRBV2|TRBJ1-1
CASRPPTGNTEAFF
TGTGCCAGCAGACCCCCCACCGGGAACACTGAAGCTTTCTTT
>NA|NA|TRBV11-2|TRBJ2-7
CASSLRSGWSYEQYF
TGTGCCAGCAGCCTGCGTTCGGGATGGTCCTACGAGCAGTACTTC
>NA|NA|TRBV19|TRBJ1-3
CASSIGAGNTIYF
TGTGCCAGTAGTATCGGCGCGGGGAACACCATATATTTT
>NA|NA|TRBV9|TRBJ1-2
CASSVEGGQSVGYTF
TGTGCCAGCAGCGTAGAAGGCGGACAGTCAGTCGGCTACACCTTC
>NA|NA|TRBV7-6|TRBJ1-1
CASSPGQRNTEAFF
TGTGCCAGCAGCCCCGGACAGAGGAACACTGAAGCTTTCTTT
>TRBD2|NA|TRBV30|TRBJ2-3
CAWSRRGGRTDTQYF
TGTGCCTGGAGTCGACGGGGGGGCAGGACAGATACGCAGTATTTT
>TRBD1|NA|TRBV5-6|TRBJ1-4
CASSSTQGAREKLFF
TGTGCCAGCAGCTCCACGCAGGGGGCTAGGGAAAAACTGTTTTTT
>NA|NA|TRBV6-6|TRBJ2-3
CASSLDQGRYF
TGTGCCAGCAGTCTAGACCAGGGAAGGTATTTT
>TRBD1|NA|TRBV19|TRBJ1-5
CASSMEGTGDYSNQPQHF
TGTGCCAGTAGTATGGAGGGGACAGGGGACTATAGCAATCAGCCCCAGCATTTT
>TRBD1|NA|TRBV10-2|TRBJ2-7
CASARQGDEQYF
TGCGCCAGCGCCCGACAGGGGGACGAGCAGTACTTC
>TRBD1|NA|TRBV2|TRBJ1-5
CASRRQGDQPQHF
TGTGCCAGCAGGCGACAGGGAGATCAGCCCCAGCATTTT
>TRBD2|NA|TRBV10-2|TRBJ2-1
CASSESRGSRREQFF
TGCGCCAGCAGTGAGTCGCGGGGGAGCCGGAGGGAGCAGTTCTTC